One sample yielded the 11 T cell receptor beta chains listed below, sequenced in a study of blood T cell repertoires in COVID-19. The data were produced by immunoSEQ multiplex PCR, yet TCRdb's version contains in-frame clones alone and is incomplete. This table holds 360,000 or so clones, roughly 90% found once. The sequenced sample consisted of PBMCs or T cells enriched from blood (not recorded which). These receptors were taken from a woman aged 30 to 39 who had been exposed to COVID-19.

This chain connects TRBV28 to TRBJ1-5; possibly TRBD1 for D (5 bases). CDR1 and CDR2 (germline): MDHEN, SYDVKM. The V and J ends lost 5 bases and 1 base respectively, with 15 bases between them. This CDR3 has 16 amino acids. CDR3 amino acids: CASSTGGGRSNQPQHF. As DNA, the CDR3 is TGTGCCAGCAGTACCGGGGGGGGACGGAGCAATCAGCCCCAGCATTTT.

The chain has TRBV2 and TRBJ1-5; D is possibly TRBD1 (6 bases). CDR1 is SNHLY and CDR2 is FYNNEI in the germline V gene. This CDR3 has 14 amino acids. Deletions cut 7 bases from V and 6 bases from J, with 16 bases between. CDR3 protein: CASTEQGGGQPQHF. CDR3 DNA: TGTGCCAGCACCGAACAGGGAGGGGGTCAGCCCCAGCATTTT. The whole variable domain, filled in from reference TRBV2 and TRBJ1-5, reads EPEVTQTPSHQVTQMGQEVILRCVPISNHLYFYWYRQILGQKVEFLVSFYNNEISEKSEIFDDQFSVERPDGSNFTLKIRSTKLEDSAMYFCASTEQGGGQPQHFGDGTRLSIL.

The CDR3 DNA reads TGTGCCACCAGCAGAGTGCCGAGCAGGGGGCGAGAGGAGCTGTTTTTT. It encodes CATSRVPSRGREELFF. The chain has TRBV15 and TRBJ2-2; TRBD1 agrees at 8 bases. Germline V gene lookup returns CDR1 LNHNV and CDR2 YYDKDF (reference sequence). The CDR3 loop spans 16 amino acids. V was pared by 1 base and J by 10 bases, with 11 bases of the junction left unmatched. Drawing the rest from reference TRBV15 and TRBJ2-2, the complete variable domain is DAMVIQNPRYQVTQFGKPVTLSCSQTLNHNVMYWYQQKSSQAPKLLFHYYDKDFNNEADTPDNFQSRRPNTSFCFLDIRSPGLGDTAMYLCATSRVPSRGREELFFGEGSRLTVL.

This chain uses TRBV6-5 with TRBJ1-3; 8 nucleotides line up with TRBD1. After removal of 6 bases from V and 6 bases from J, the junction contained 7 bases not matched to a gene. The CDR3 totals 14 residues. The germline gives CDR1 MNHEY, CDR2 SVGAGI. The CDR3 spells CASRPPGQENTIYF. Here the CDR3 DNA reads TGTGCCAGCAGACCCCCGGGACAGGAAAACACCATATATTTT.

The V and J genes are TRBV12-5 and TRBJ1-5; TRBD1 is a possible D gene (6 bases). Trimming cost V 1 base and J 0 bases, with 10 bases left between them. In germline, CDR1 is LGHNT, CDR2 FRNRAP. This CDR3 has 16 residues. The chain's CDR3 is CASGLATGSSNQPQHF. DNA for the CDR3: TGTGCTAGTGGTTTGGCGACAGGAAGTAGCAATCAGCCCCAGCATTTT. Filled out from reference TRBV12-5 and TRBJ1-5, the complete variable domain reads DARVTQTPRHKVTEMGQEVTMRCQPILGHNTVFWYRQTMMQGLELLAYFRNRAPLDDSGMPKDRFSAEMPDATLATLKIQPSEPRDSAVYFCASGLATGSSNQPQHFGDGTRLSIL.

This sequence joins TRBV30 and TRBJ2-7; TRBD1 agrees at 10 bases. V lost 4 bases and J lost 3; bases outside the gene matches: 6. Germline-derived CDR1 and CDR2 are GTSNPN and SVGIG (reference sequence). The CDR3 totals 14 residues. The CDR3 region is CAWKRQGAIYEQYF. The CDR3 region has the DNA TGTGCCTGGAAACGACAGGGGGCAATCTACGAGCAGTACTTC.

The chain has TRBV28 and TRBJ2-2; maybe TRBD2 (6 bases). The germline V gene has CDR1 MDHEN and CDR2 SYDVKM. V was pared by 2 bases and J by 0 bases, with 7 bases between. The CDR3 covers 15 residues. The CDR3 reads CASSLAGPNTGELFF. Written as DNA, the CDR3 is TGTGCCAGCAGTTTAGCGGGACCGAACACCGGGGAGCTGTTTTTT.

This chain links TRBV9 with TRBJ2-1; the match to TRBD2 covers 13 bases. The V segment lost 4 bases and the J segment 1 base; nucleotides outside the gene matches: 8. Germline V gene data show CDR1 as SGDLS and CDR2 as YYNGEE. This CDR3 contains 18 residues. CDR3 DNA sequence: TGTGCCAGCAGCCTGGGACTAGCGGGGCTTGGGTCCTACAATGAGCAGTTCTTC. It yields the protein CASSLGLAGLGSYNEQFF.

The gene calls are TRBV27 and TRBJ2-2; possible D gene TRBD1, 7 bases. V was pared by 5 bases and J by 5 bases, with 18 bases between. The CDR3 totals 16 residues. Per germline, CDR1 MNHEY and CDR2 SMNVEV (reference sequence). The CDR3 protein is CASSGGTASRTGELFF. In nucleotides, the CDR3 is TGTGCCAGCAGTGGGGGGACAGCGTCGCGGACCGGGGAGCTGTTTTTT.

The gene calls are TRBV19 and TRBJ2-4, with TRBD2 identical over 10 bases. The CDR3 covers 15 residues. Germline assignment: CDR1 LNHDA and CDR2 SQIVND (reference sequence). Trimming took 7 bases from V and 6 from J; bases not matched to a gene: 9. CDR3: CASTVLAGGVNIQYF. CDR3 nucleotide sequence: TGTGCCAGTACAGTCTTAGCGGGAGGTGTAAACATTCAGTACTTC.

The rearrangement uses TRBV9 and TRBJ2-3, with 7 bases identical to TRBD2. The germline V gene has CDR1 SGDLS and CDR2 YYNGEE. The CDR3 has 16 amino acids. J lost 0 bases, V lost 0 bases, and 4 bases had no gene match. The CDR3 reads CASSVAAGTSTDTQYF. The CDR3 DNA reads as TGTGCCAGCAGCGTAGCAGCGGGGACTAGCACAGATACGCAGTATTTT.